The 7 T cell receptor beta chains listed next were all sequenced from one sample in a study of shared T cell receptors in the human thymus. This table comes from immunoSEQ multiplex PCR, and its TCRdb copy is limited to in-frame clones, with some not included. The table has 700,000 to 750,000 clones, 70% to 90% seen once. This same sample was also part of a study on human thymus T cells.

The specimen was thymocytes. The receptors shown here come from a girl less than two years old with a congenital heart defect.

CDR3 amino acids: CASSIDRGTPRNTEAFF. The CDR3 DNA reads as TGTGCCAGTAGTATAGACAGGGGCACCCCACGGAACACTGAAGCTTTCTTT. The genes are TRBV19 and TRBJ1-1; possible D gene TRBD1, 6 bases. The length of the CDR3 is 17 residues. Trimming pared 0 bases from V and 1 base from J, leaving 15 bases between. Germline V gives CDR1 LNHDA, CDR2 SQIVND (reference sequence). Supplemented by reference TRBV19 and TRBJ1-1, the full variable domain reads DGGITQSPKYLFRKEGQNVTLSCEQNLNHDAMYWYRQDPGQGLRLIYYSQIVNDFQKGDIAEGYSVSREKKESFPLTVTSAQKNPTAFYLCASSIDRGTPRNTEAFFGQGTRLTVV.

The rearrangement links TRBV9 to TRBJ1-3, with 10 bases aligning to TRBD1. The germline CDR1 and CDR2 sequences are SGDLS and YYNGEE. V was pared by 3 bases and J by 2 bases, with 2 bases of the junction left unmatched. The CDR3 is made up of 15 amino acids. The CDR3 protein is CASSGGQGTGNTIYF. CDR3 DNA sequence: TGTGCCAGCAGCGGGGGACAGGGGACTGGAAACACCATATATTTT.

The chain joins TRBV28 to TRBJ1-6, with 10 bases matching TRBD1. V trimming: 5 bases; J trimming: 4 bases; junction bases outside the gene matches: 5. Germline CDR1 and CDR2: MDHEN and SYDVKM. The CDR3 is made up of 16 amino acids. The CDR3 bases are TGTGCCAGCAGTCCCTGGACAGGGGGTTATAATTCACCCCTCCACTTT. As protein: CASSPWTGGYNSPLHF.

The chain is built from TRBV28 and TRBJ1-6, with a weak D call TRBD1 (5 bases). V was clipped by 10 bases and J by 8 bases, with 12 bases between them. This CDR3 has 12 residues. Per germline, CDR1 MDHEN and CDR2 SYDVKM. CDR3 bases: TGTGCCACCCAGGGTGGCCATTCACCCCTCCACTTT. Protein product: CATQGGHSPLHF.

This sequence joins TRBV6-5 and TRBJ1-4, with D uncertain. Trimming removed 0 bases at V and 5 bases at J, with 10 bases between. This CDR3 is built from 15 residues. The germline gives CDR1 MNHEY, CDR2 SVGAGI. The CDR3 nucleotides read TGTGCCAGCAGTTACTCGGGCAGACAAAATGAAAAACTGTTTTTT. Protein: CASSYSGRQNEKLFF.

The chain has TRBV7-6 and TRBJ1-5, with 10 bases lining up with TRBD1. Per germline, CDR1 SGHVS and CDR2 FNYEAQ. Losses at the gene ends were 2 bases for V and 2 bases for J; bases not matched to a gene: 21. The CDR3 extends over 22 amino acids. CDR3 in amino acids: CASSLLPRTGGDAICGNQPQHF. In DNA form, the CDR3 reads TGTGCCAGCAGCTTATTGCCTCGGACAGGGGGAGATGCAATATGTGGCAATCAGCCCCAGCATTTT.

The rearrangement joins TRBV2 to TRBJ1-1, with 8 bases that match TRBD1. CDR3 length equals 20 residues. The germline V gene encodes CDR1 SNHLY and CDR2 FYNNEI. With V trimmed by 10 bases and J by 0 bases, 25 bases remained unmatched. In DNA, the CDR3 is TGTGCCACCGTTTGCAGGACAGGGTCGGTATCTTCGCCTATGAACACTGAAGCTTTCTTT. Protein sequence: CATVCRTGSVSSPMNTEAFF.